The clone carrying this T cell receptor beta chain was seen a few times. Its antigen is still unknown. Assays covered roughly 100,000 TCR templates per sample. Some clones are missing from TCRdb's copy, which holds only in-frame ones; the method was immunoSEQ multiplex PCR. The sample yields some 120,000 clones, approximately 94% seen once. The data belong to a study of siplizumab effects on memory and regulatory T cells. Overall study results and limits: Unstimulated subsets contained matches for only a minor fraction of alloreactive clones. Naive T cells looked more diverse than memory cells and looked like major alloresponse contributors.

The germline V and J ends were trimmed by 3 bases and 6 bases, with 6 bases remaining between them. The germline CDR1 and CDR2 sequences are SEHNR and FQNEAQ (reference sequence). The CDR3 totals 12 residues. The clonotype was recovered from a human donor in good health. Sequenced material: non-Treg CD4+ T cells sorted from blood. The chain combines TRBV7-9 with TRBJ1-5, with D uncertain. CDR3 region: CASSFTGQPQHF. DNA of the CDR3: TGTGCCAGCAGCTTTACGGGTCAGCCCCAGCATTTT.